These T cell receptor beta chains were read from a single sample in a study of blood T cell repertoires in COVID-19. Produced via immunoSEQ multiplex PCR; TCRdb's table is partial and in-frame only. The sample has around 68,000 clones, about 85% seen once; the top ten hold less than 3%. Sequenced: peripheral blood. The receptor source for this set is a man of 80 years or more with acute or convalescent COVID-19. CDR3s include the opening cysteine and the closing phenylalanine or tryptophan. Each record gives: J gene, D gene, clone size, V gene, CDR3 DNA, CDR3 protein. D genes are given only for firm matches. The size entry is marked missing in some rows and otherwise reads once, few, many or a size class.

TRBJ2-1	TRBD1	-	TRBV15	TGTGCCACCAGCAGAGTACGCGGGACAGGGAACAATGAGCAGTTCTTC	CATSRVRGTGNNEQFF
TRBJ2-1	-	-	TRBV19	TGTGCCAGTAGTATTTGGATCGAGGGTGAGCAGTTCTTC	CASSIWIEGEQFF
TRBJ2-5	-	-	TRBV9	TGTGCCAGCAGCGTAGGGGCAGGGCTGGGGGAGACCCAGTACTTC	CASSVGAGLGETQYF
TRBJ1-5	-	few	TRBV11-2	TGTGCCAGCAGCTTAGATTGGTCGGGCAATCAGCCCCAGCATTTT	CASSLDWSGNQPQHF
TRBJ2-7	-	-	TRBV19	TGTGCCAGTAGTATGGAGGACGGATCCTACGAGCAGTACTTC	CASSMEDGSYEQYF
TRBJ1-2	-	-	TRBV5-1	TGCGCCAGCAGCCTCAGTGGAGGTAACACTTATGGCTACACCTTC	CASSLSGGNTYGYTF
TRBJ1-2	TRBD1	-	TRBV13	TGTGCCAGCAGCCTAAACAGGGGACTGCTCTATGGCTACACCTTC	CASSLNRGLLYGYTF
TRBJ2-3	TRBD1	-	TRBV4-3	TGCGCCAGCAGCCTCCGGACAGGGTACACAGATACGCAGTATTTT	CASSLRTGYTDTQYF
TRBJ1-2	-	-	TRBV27	TGTGCCAGCAGGATTGACGGTTCGGGAAACTATGGCTACACCTTC	CASRIDGSGNYGYTF
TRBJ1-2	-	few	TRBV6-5	TGTGCCAGCAGATTTACAGGTTCCAACTATGGCTACACCTTC	CASRFTGSNYGYTF
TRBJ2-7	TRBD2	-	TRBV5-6	TGTGCCAGCAGCTTTAGCGGGAGCTTGGGAGAGCAGTACTTC	CASSFSGSLGEQYF
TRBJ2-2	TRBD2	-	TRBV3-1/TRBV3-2	TGTGCCAGCAGCCCGTTAGGAGCTAGCGGGAGACCGAACACCGGGGAGCTGTTTTTT	CASSPLGASGRPNTGELFF
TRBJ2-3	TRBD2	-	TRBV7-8	TGTGCCAGCAGCCCTACCGGGACTAGCGGGGCGGGGACAGATACGCAGTATTTT	CASSPTGTSGAGTDTQYF
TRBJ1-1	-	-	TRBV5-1	TGCGCCAGCAGCTCGCAGGTAAACACTGAAGCTTTCTTT	CASSSQVNTEAFF
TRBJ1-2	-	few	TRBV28	TGTGCCAGCAGTTTAGGGGCAGGGTGGGGTGGCTACACCTTC	CASSLGAGWGGYTF
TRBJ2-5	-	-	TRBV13	TGTGCAGTTCGGAGGGCAGAGGGAGAGACCCAGTACTTC	CAVRRAEGETQYF
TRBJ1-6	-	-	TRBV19	TGTGCCAGTACTAACGGGGGTCTTTCACCCCTCCACTTT	CASTNGGLSPLHF
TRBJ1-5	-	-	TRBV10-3	TGTGCCATCAGTGAGTCGTTGGGGGGTGGTCAGCCCCAGCATTTT	CAISESLGGGQPQHF
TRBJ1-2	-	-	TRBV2	TGTGCCAGCAGGGGGGACTCCGAGAGGGGCTACACCTTC	CASRGDSERGYTF
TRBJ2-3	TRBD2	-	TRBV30	TGTGCCTGGAGCGGGGGGGCAACACGCACAGATACGCAGTATTTT	CAWSGGATRTDTQYF
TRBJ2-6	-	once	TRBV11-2	TGTGCCAGCAGCTTGCGACTAGTCGGGGCCAACGTCCTGACTTTC	CASSLRLVGANVLTF
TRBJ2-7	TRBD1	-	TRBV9	TGTGCCAGCAGCGTTTGCCCACCGGGACAGGGAACCTACGAGCAGTACTTC	CASSVCPPGQGTYEQYF
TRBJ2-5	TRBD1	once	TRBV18	TGTGCCAGCTCACCATATACAGGGGGAGAAGAGACCCAGTACTTC	CASSPYTGGEETQYF
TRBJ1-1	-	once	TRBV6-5	TGTGCCAGCAGACGACAGCTTCAGGGGAACACTGAAGCTTTCTTT	CASRRQLQGNTEAFF
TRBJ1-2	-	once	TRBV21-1	TGTGCCAGTGGACAGGGCCTGGGCGGCTACACCTTC	CASGQGLGGYTF
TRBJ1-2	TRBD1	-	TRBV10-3	TGTGCCATCAGTGAGGGACAGGGTAACTATGGCTACACCTTC	CAISEGQGNYGYTF
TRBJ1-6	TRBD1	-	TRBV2	TGTGCCAGCAGGCAACAGGGGTATAATTCACCCCTCCACTTT	CASRQQGYNSPLHF
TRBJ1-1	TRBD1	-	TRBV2	TGTGCCAGCAGGTCACAGGGGGACACTGAAGCTTTCTTT	CASRSQGDTEAFF
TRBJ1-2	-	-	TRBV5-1	TGCGCCAGCAGCTTATCGAACTATGGCTACACCTTC	CASSLSNYGYTF
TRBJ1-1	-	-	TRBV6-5	TGTGCCAGCTCCTCAGGTGGCACTGAAGCTTTCTTT	CASSSGGTEAFF
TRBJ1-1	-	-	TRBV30	TGTGCCTGGAGTAGATCAGAGAACACTGAAGCTTTCTTT	CAWSRSENTEAFF
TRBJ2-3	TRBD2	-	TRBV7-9	TGTGCCAGCAGCTCTAGCGGGACATCTACAGATACGCAGTATTTT	CASSSSGTSTDTQYF
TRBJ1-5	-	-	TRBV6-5	TGTGCCAGTCTTCCCACAGGTTATAGCAATCAGCCCCAGCATTTT	CASLPTGYSNQPQHF
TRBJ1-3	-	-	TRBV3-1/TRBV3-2	TGTGCCAGCAGCCGAACGGTCTCTGGAAACACCATATATTTT	CASSRTVSGNTIYF
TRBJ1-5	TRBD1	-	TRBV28	TGTGCCAGCAGTTTACAGGGGGCTGGAAATCAGCCCCAGCATTTT	CASSLQGAGNQPQHF
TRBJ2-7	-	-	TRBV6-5	TGTGCCAGCAGCCCCCGGGACATTAGCGAGCAGTACTTC	CASSPRDISEQYF
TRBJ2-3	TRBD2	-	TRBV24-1	TGTGCCACCAGTGCCCGATTTTCTAGCGGGAGGATGGATACGCAGTATTTT	CATSARFSSGRMDTQYF
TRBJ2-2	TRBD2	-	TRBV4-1	TGCGCCAGCAGCCAAGAAACTAGCGGGACCACCGGGGAGCTGTTTTTT	CASSQETSGTTGELFF
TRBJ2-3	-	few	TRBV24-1	TGTGCCACCAGTGACCCAGGGGGGCTTAGCACAGATACGCAGTATTTT	CATSDPGGLSTDTQYF
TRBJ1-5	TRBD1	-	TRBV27	TGTGCCAGCAAAGGACAGGGGGCAGCTCAGCCCCAGCATTTT	CASKGQGAAQPQHF
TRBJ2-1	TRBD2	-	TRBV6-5	TGTGCCAGCAGTTCGACTAGCGGGAGAATAGGCAATGAGCAGTTCTTC	CASSSTSGRIGNEQFF
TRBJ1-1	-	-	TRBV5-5	TGTGCCAGCAGCCTCCGGGGGAACACTGAAGCTTTCTTT	CASSLRGNTEAFF
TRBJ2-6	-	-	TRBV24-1	TGTGCCACCAGTGATTTGAAGGAGTCTGGGGCCAACGTCCTGACTTTC	CATSDLKESGANVLTF